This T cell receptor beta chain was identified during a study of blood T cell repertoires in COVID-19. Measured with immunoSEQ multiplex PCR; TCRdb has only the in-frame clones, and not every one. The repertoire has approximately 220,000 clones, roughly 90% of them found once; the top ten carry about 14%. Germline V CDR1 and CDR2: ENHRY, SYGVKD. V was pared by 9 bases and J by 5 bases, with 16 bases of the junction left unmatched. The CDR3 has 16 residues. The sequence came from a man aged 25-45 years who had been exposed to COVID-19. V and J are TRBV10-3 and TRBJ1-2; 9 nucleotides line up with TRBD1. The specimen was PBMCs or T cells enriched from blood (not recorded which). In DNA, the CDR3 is TGTGCCATTAGTCCCGGGACAGGGCGTTCGGGGTATGGCTACACCTTC. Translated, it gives CAISPGTGRSGYGYTF.